These 18 T cell receptor beta chains were sequenced from one sample in a study of cytomegalovirus exposure and HLA in healthy donors. Amplification used 60 Vbeta primers and 13 Jbeta primers. Using immunoSEQ multiplex PCR, the repertoire was profiled, and TCRdb retains in-frame clones only, with some absent. Of more than 100,000 clones listed, roughly 70% were seen once; the top ten hold over 4%. The sequencing input was PBMCs. These receptors originate from a man aged 50 to 60 in good health and CMV-seropositive.

The rearrangement uses TRBV4-1 and TRBJ2-1; 8 bases are shared with TRBD2. The CDR3 is 16 residues long. The germline gives CDR1 MGHRA, CDR2 YSYEKL. V shed 5 bases and J 0 bases; nucleotides not matched to a gene: 6. CDR3 loop: CASSSRSGSSYNEQFF. The CDR3 bases are TGCGCCAGCAGCTCAAGGAGCGGGAGCTCCTACAATGAGCAGTTCTTC.

The rearrangement uses TRBV2 and TRBJ2-5, with 7 bases aligning to TRBD1. The length of the CDR3 is 14 residues. Germline CDR1 is SNHLY and CDR2 is FYNNEI. J was trimmed by 1 base and V by 7 bases; bases with no gene match: 6. The CDR3 region is CASTHDRVQETQYF. The CDR3 coding sequence is TGTGCCAGCACCCATGACAGGGTCCAAGAGACCCAGTACTTC.

This clone has a count of ten or more. The rearrangement links TRBV6-4 to TRBJ2-2, with D possibly TRBD1 on 6 matching bases. The CDR3 is 15 residues long. Per the germline V gene, CDR1 is MRHNA and CDR2 is SNTAGT. V lost 5 bases and J lost 3, with 13 bases in between. This CDR3 reads CASSQGSWDTGELFF. The CDR3 region has the DNA TGTGCCAGCAGTCAGGGGTCGTGGGACACCGGGGAGCTGTTTTTT.

This clone was picked up a small number of times. The chain is built from TRBV2 and TRBJ1-1; D possibly corresponds to TRBD1 (5 bases). V lost 6 bases and J lost 4, with 12 bases in between. Germline lookup yields CDR1 SNHLY and CDR2 FYNNEI. This CDR3 is 13 amino acids long. This CDR3 reads CASRSGESTEAFF. CDR3 nucleotide sequence: TGTGCCAGCAGGTCGGGGGAGAGCACTGAAGCTTTCTTT.

The CDR3 loop is CASGLGHGYRAEAFF. CDR3 coding DNA: TGTGCTAGTGGTTTGGGACATGGTTACAGGGCCGAAGCTTTCTTT. This rearrangement joins TRBV12-5 to TRBJ1-1, with D maybe TRBD1 (6 bases). The CDR3 consists of 15 residues. Looked up from germline, CDR1 is LGHNT and CDR2 is FRNRAP. V dropped 1 base and J dropped 8 bases, with 17 bases sitting between them.

This chain joins TRBV4-3 and TRBJ2-2; 8 nucleotides agree with TRBD1. CDR3 size: 15 residues. The V gene end was trimmed by 3 bases and the J gene end by 6 bases; junction bases not matched to a gene: 6. Germline V CDR1 and CDR2: LGHNA, YSLEER. CDR3 sequence reads: CASSHGRGLAGELFF. DNA for the CDR3: TGCGCCAGCAGCCATGGCAGGGGGCTCGCCGGGGAGCTGTTTTTT.

The chain couples TRBV2 to TRBJ1-5, with D perhaps TRBD1 (6 bases). The CDR3 covers 16 residues. V lost 4 bases and J 4 bases, leaving 17 bases between the germline ends. Germline V CDR1 and CDR2: SNHLY, FYNNEI. CDR3 coding DNA: TGTGCCAGCAGTGCCAGGGGTAAGGGTGGGAATCAGCCCCAGCATTTT. This translates into CASSARGKGGNQPQHF.

This clone was seen once. The rearrangement joins TRBV7-9 to TRBJ2-1; 8 bases map to TRBD2. Germline trimming cut 1 base from V and 6 bases from J; bases unmatched to any gene: 5. Germline V CDR1 and CDR2: SEHNR, FQNEAQ (reference sequence). CDR3 size: 15 residues. The CDR3 reads CASSLGAGERNEQFF. CDR3 DNA sequence: TGTGCCAGCAGCTTAGGAGCGGGAGAGCGCAATGAGCAGTTCTTC.

This clone is a singleton in its sample. The chain uses TRBV27 and TRBJ1-6, with 7 positions matching TRBD1. V trimming: 6 bases; J trimming: 6 bases; junction bases outside the gene matches: 2. CDR1 and CDR2 from the germline V gene are MNHEY and SMNVEV (reference sequence). The CDR3 has 13 residues. CDR3 residues: CASRTGLNSPLHF. CDR3 nucleotides: TGTGCCAGCAGGACAGGGCTTAATTCACCCCTCCACTTT.

This clone was counted between two and nine times. The J gene is TRBJ1-1, the V gene TRBV7-2, with D uncertain. This CDR3 comprises 15 residues. Germline-derived CDR1 and CDR2 are SGHTA and FQGNSA. The germline V and J ends were trimmed by 8 bases and 2 bases, with 18 bases remaining between them. CDR3 in DNA: TGTGCCAGCTTCCCCCGGCGGGCGATAAACACTGAAGCTTTCTTT. Translating gives CASFPRRAINTEAFF.

The rearrangement links TRBV5-4 to TRBJ2-7, with TRBD2 as a possible D gene (6 bases). V was clipped by 4 bases and J by 4 bases, with 15 bases between them. Per the germline V gene, CDR1 is SGHNT and CDR2 is YYREEE (reference sequence). The CDR3 runs to 14 residues. The CDR3 protein is CASSTGGAGYEQYF. CDR3 DNA: TGTGCCAGCAGCACTGGAGGGGCCGGGTACGAGCAGTACTTC.

The chain has TRBV4-2 and TRBJ1-1; D perhaps matches TRBD1 (5 bases). The CDR3 is 16 residues long. The V gene lost 0 bases and the J gene lost 5 bases, with 16 bases spanning the gap. Germline CDR1 and CDR2: LGHNA and YNFKEQ. CDR3 in DNA: TGTGCCAGCAGCCAAGATCGGGCAGGGAGGTTGACTGAAGCTTTCTTT. This translates into CASSQDRAGRLTEAFF.

This clone turned up a few times. The chain carries TRBV4-1 and TRBJ2-7; weak D call: TRBD1 (6 bases). Germline-derived CDR1 and CDR2 are MGHRA and YSYEKL. The CDR3 has 14 amino acids. The germline V and J ends were trimmed by 5 bases and 0 bases, with 11 bases remaining between them. The CDR3 loop is CASSFTGTSYEQYF. In DNA, the CDR3 is TGCGCCAGCAGCTTTACAGGGACCTCCTACGAGCAGTACTTC.

The chain has TRBV18 and TRBJ2-1, with TRBD2 matching over 13 bases. After removal of 3 bases from V and 5 bases from J, the junction contained 4 bases not matched to a gene. Germline CDR1 and CDR2: KGHSH and LQKENI. The length of the CDR3 is 16 residues. The DNA of the CDR3 is TGTGCCAGCTCACCCGTAGGACTAGCGGGAGACAATGAGCAGTTCTTC. It codes for CASSPVGLAGDNEQFF.

The chain carries TRBV5-1 and TRBJ2-4; 10 bases map to TRBD1. CDR1 and CDR2 from the germline V gene are SGHRS and YFSETQ. V lost 4 bases and J lost 7; bases outside the gene matches: 8. This CDR3 spans 15 amino acids. The CDR3 DNA sequence: TGCGCCAGCAGCGTAGGGCCGGGACAGGGGAACATTCAGTACTTC. Translation: CASSVGPGQGNIQYF.

This sequence joins TRBV4-1 and TRBJ1-1; a possible D gene is TRBD1 (5 bases). Per germline, CDR1 MGHRA and CDR2 YSYEKL. V lost 6 bases and J lost 1, with 9 bases in between. The CDR3 sequence is 13 residues long. In nucleotides, the CDR3 is TGCGCCAGCAGGTTGACAGAGAACACTGAAGCTTTCTTT. Translated, it gives CASRLTENTEAFF.

This chain joins TRBV25-1 and TRBJ2-7; tentatively, D is TRBD2 (5 bases). CDR1 MGHDK and CDR2 SYGVNS come from the germline V gene. V lost 4 bases and J 3 bases, leaving 7 bases between the germline ends. CDR3 length: 12 amino acids. This CDR3 is CASSVGVYEQYF. CDR3 in DNA: TGTGCCAGCAGTGTCGGGGTCTACGAGCAGTACTTC.

This chain links TRBV6-1 with TRBJ2-2; a weak D match, TRBD2 (6 bases). Germline CDR1 is MNHNS and CDR2 is SASEGT. V shed 2 bases and J shed 4 bases, with 17 bases lying between them. The CDR3 has 17 amino acids. The CDR3 is CASSERSGRDFTGELFF. The CDR3 DNA sequence: TGTGCCAGCAGTGAAAGGTCAGGTAGGGACTTCACCGGGGAGCTGTTTTTT.